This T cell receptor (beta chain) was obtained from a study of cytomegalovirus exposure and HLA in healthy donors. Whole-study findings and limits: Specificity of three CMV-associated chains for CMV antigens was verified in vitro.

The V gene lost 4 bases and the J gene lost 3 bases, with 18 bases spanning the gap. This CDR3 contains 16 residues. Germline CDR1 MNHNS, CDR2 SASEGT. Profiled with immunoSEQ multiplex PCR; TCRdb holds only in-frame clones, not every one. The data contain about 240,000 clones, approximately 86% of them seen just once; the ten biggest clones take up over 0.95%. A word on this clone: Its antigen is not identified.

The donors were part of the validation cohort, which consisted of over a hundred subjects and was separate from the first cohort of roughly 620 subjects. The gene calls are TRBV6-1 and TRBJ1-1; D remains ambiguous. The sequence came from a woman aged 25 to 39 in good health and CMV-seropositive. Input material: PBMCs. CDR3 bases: TGTGCCAGCAGTGGGGCCCTCTCCATTCGGTACACTGAAGCTTTCTTT. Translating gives CASSGALSIRYTEAFF.